These T cell receptor beta chains were read from a single sample in a study of response to subunit inactivated influenza vaccine. MiXCR, run by TCRdb on the RT-PCR reads, gives a single entry per CDR3 protein. The repertoire holds just under 550,000 distinct CDR3 sequences, approximately 20% seen once, with about 2.8% in the top ten. These data also featured in a second study, about T cells expressing NK-cell markers.

Sequenced material: CD4+ T cells sorted from PBMCs, taken 12 days after vaccination. Receptors originate from a man in his fifties who received an inactivated influenza vaccine. Both conserved end residues are part of each CDR3. D genes are given only for firm matches. Size tells how often a clone was seen (once, few, many) or the class of an expanded clone, and some rows leave it out.

TRBJ1-2,TRBV19,few,.,CASSTSYYGYTF,TGTGCCAGTAGTACGAGCTACTATGGCTACACCTTC
TRBJ2-1,TRBV7-9,many,.,CASSPSWGDEQFF,TGTGCCAGCAGCCCATCATGGGGGGATGAGCAGTTCTTC
TRBJ2-1,TRBV5-1,many,.,CASSRQWKSSYNEQFF,TGCGCCAGCAGCAGGCAGTGGAAGAGCTCCTACAATGAGCAGTTCTTC
TRBJ1-5,TRBV6-1,.,.,CASTFSDQSQHF,TGTGCCAGCACGTTCAGCGATCAGTCCCAGCATTTT
TRBJ2-1,TRBV20-1,.,.,CSAPRRADSMREQFF,TGCAGTGCTCCTAGGCGGGCCGACTCTATGCGGGAGCAGTTCTTC
TRBJ1-1,TRBV7-9,few,.,CASSPNGRAVMNTEAFF,TGTGCCAGCAGCCCAAACGGAAGGGCCGTAATGAACACTGAAGCTTTCTTT
TRBJ2-3,TRBV15,.,.,CATSRDRAGTSTDTQYF,TGTGCCACCAGCAGAGATCGCGCCGGAACTAGCACAGATACGCAGTATTTT
TRBJ2-2,TRBV10-2,.,.,CASSEGKNTGELFF,TGCGCCAGCAGTGAGGGCAAGAACACCGGGGAGCTGTTTTTT
TRBJ2-2,TRBV6-1,many,.,CASRGHRNTGELFF,TGTGCCAGCAGAGGCCACAGGAACACCGGGGAGCTGTTTTTT
TRBJ2-5,TRBV11-2,few,TRBD2,CASSLVAVAGANQETQYF,TGTGCCAGCAGCTTAGTGGCGGTAGCGGGGGCTAACCAAGAGACCCAGTACTTC
TRBJ2-1,TRBV5-4,few,TRBD2,CASSFPLAGLKVGPYNEQFF,TGTGCCAGCAGCTTTCCCCTAGCGGGCCTGAAAGTGGGGCCCTACAATGAGCAGTTCTTC
TRBJ1-1,TRBV12-3/TRBV12-4,.,.,CASRNYGDNTEAFF,TGTGCCAGCAGGAACTACGGCGACAACACTGAAGCTTTCTTT
TRBJ2-7,TRBV10-3,.,.,CATRRDSYEQYF,TGTGCCACACGACGGGACTCCTACGAGCAGTACTTC